This record looks at one T cell receptor beta chain sequence and its context. In this sample, this clone turned up once. Its antigen is unknown. No base-level quality is on record; no much larger clone is a single base apart. From the cysteine up to the phenylalanine, the CDR3 has a length of 15 residues. Just CDR3 DNA is preserved here, 45 bases in frame from base 1. CDR1 and CDR2 (MGHRA, YSYEKL) derive from the germline V gene. V loses 1 base, J loses 2 bases, and the germline ends lie 12 bases apart. The collaborating institutions used their own protocols to collect whole blood in K2EDTA tubes. For TCRbeta analysis, collaborators shipped samples in one of three forms: frozen whole blood, isolated PBMCs, or DNA extracted from either of those sample types. This entry is derived from a study of blood T cell repertoires in COVID-19 (dated by TCRdb to 2020 to 2022). Describing the broader study: Collaborator samples came from the United States, Italy and Spain and covered acute and convalescent phases of COVID-19. The material from the prospective study consisted of cDNA or gDNA derived from T cells, B-cell-depleted T cells, or PBMCs. The dataset comprised deeply sampled blood TCRbeta repertoires from subjects exposed to, actively infected with, or recovered from COVID-19. The repertoires were released in a freely available public database intended as a resource for research on the immune response to SARS-CoV-2. The samples were drawn from the first 160 participants of the ongoing ImmuneRACE study and from 1,254 subjects provided by 6 global collaborators. The sample metadata nearly always contained a de-identified subject ID, COVID-19 status, age in years and sex. Where available, HLA class I and class II types were taken from metadata supplied by the sample provider and were not determined by assay-based typing.

TCRbeta CDR3 regions were amplified from genomic DNA using the immunoSEQ Assay, a bias-controlled multiplex PCR. The authors' analysis ran thus. Within the assay, amplification of reference gene primers was used to estimate how many nucleated cells each sample contained. To quantify the absolute abundance of each unique TCRbeta CDR3 rearrangement, sequence reads were collapsed and filtered. For each sample, productive Simpson clonality was calculated by taking the square root of Simpson's diversity index across productive rearrangements. Entries here come from immuneACCESS through TCRdb and include only in-frame sequences with V and J called. Some clones fail to appear in such tables; in the studies checked, an unresolved V gene covers under half of the shortfall, and the cause of the remainder is unknown. D and trimming come from the DNA, and the V and J calls and clone size come from that table. Present in this sample are approximately 15,000 clones, approximately 80% of which were seen just once. The top ten constitute around 15% of the sample.

Study-wide findings and limitations: The quantity of clinical and demographic metadata differed by source and by participant and was supplied without curation.

Sequenced: peripheral blood. The receptor chain draws on TRBV4-1 and TRBJ2-7; the D gene is unclear. This sequence originates from a human donor in a cohort sampled during active COVID-19. The nucleotide sequence reads TGCGCCAGCAGCCAAGCGTTCCAGGCAACCTACGAGCAGTACTTC. This translates into CASSQAFQATYEQYF.